These 10 T cell receptor beta chains were all obtained from the same sample, sequenced in a study of shared clonotypes between healthy human individuals. Method: immunoSEQ multiplex PCR; TCRdb's copy keeps in-frame clones and lacks some. The table has approximately 180,000 clones, roughly 93% seen once; the top ten hold 0.067%. Sequencing was done on a sample of naive CD4+ T cells sorted from blood. The subset is: CD45RA+ positively selected. The receptors derive from a young woman in good health.

This chain uses TRBV5-4 with TRBJ2-2; 16 nucleotides line up with TRBD2. CDR3 length equals 18 residues. Looked up from germline, CDR1 is SGHNT and CDR2 is YYREEE (reference sequence). With 1 base clipped from V and 7 bases from J, the junction kept 7 bases outside the gene matches. The chain's CDR3 is CASSLPGTSGRAGGELFF. CDR3 DNA: TGTGCCAGCAGCTTGCCCGGGACTAGCGGGAGGGCCGGCGGGGAGCTGTTTTTT.

The V gene is TRBV10-2, the J gene TRBJ1-5; 7 bases fit TRBD1. The CDR3 covers 14 residues. V gave up 3 bases and J gave up 6 bases; unmatched junction bases: 5. Germline V gene sequence: CDR1 WSHSY, CDR2 SAAADI. The CDR3 region has the DNA TGCGCCAGCAGTGAAGACAGGGCTGGTCAGCCCCAGCATTTT. Translated: CASSEDRAGQPQHF.

J is TRBJ2-1 and V is TRBV11-2; 12 positions agree with TRBD2. The CDR3 spans 18 residues. Trimming at V came to 1 base and at J to 5 bases, leaving 9 bases not matched to a gene. Germline CDR1 reads SGHAT; CDR2 reads FQNNGV. CDR3 residues: CASSLAPSGRALNNEQFF. The CDR3 DNA follows: TGTGCCAGCAGCTTAGCCCCTAGCGGGAGGGCCTTGAACAATGAGCAGTTCTTC.

The rearrangement joins TRBV28 to TRBJ1-4; TRBD1 aligns across 12 bases. The CDR3 runs 17 residues. Trimming removed 5 bases from V and 7 bases from J; junction bases left unmatched: 11. CDR1 MDHEN and CDR2 SYDVKM come from the germline V gene. CDR3 nucleotides: TGTGCCAGCAGTACGCCGGGACAGGGGGCGCCGGGTGAAAAACTGTTTTTT. Protein sequence: CASSTPGQGAPGEKLFF.

The chain couples TRBV28 to TRBJ2-7; weak D call: TRBD1 (6 bases). The CDR3 extends over 12 amino acids. The V end lost 4 bases, the J end lost 6 bases, and 10 bases lay between the germline ends. Germline-derived CDR1 and CDR2 are MDHEN and SYDVKM. The CDR3 DNA follows: TGTGCCAGCAGTTCAGGGGCGGGCGAGCAGTACTTC. Amino acids: CASSSGAGEQYF. Filled out from reference TRBV28 and TRBJ2-7, the complete variable domain reads DVKVTQSSRYLVKRTGEKVFLECVQDMDHENMFWYRQDPGLGLRLIYFSYDVKMKEKGDIPEGYSVSREKKERFSLILESASTNQTSMYLCASSSGAGEQYFGPGTRLTVT.

The chain uses TRBV5-1 and TRBJ2-2; tentatively, D is TRBD1 (6 bases). The CDR3 totals 16 residues. Germline lookup yields CDR1 SGHRS and CDR2 YFSETQ. Trimming cost V 5 bases and J 5 bases, with 19 bases left between them. CDR3 protein: CASRWTDNSRTGELFF. The CDR3 DNA reads TGCGCCAGCAGGTGGACAGACAACTCAAGGACCGGGGAGCTGTTTTTT.

The chain combines TRBV7-8 with TRBJ2-1; D call uncertain. Germline CDR1 is SGHVS and CDR2 is FQNEAQ. V lost 3 bases to trimming and J lost 11 bases, with 14 bases between them. The length of the CDR3 is 13 residues. The CDR3 here is CASSFRAERKQFF. CDR3 nucleotides: TGTGCCAGCAGCTTTCGTGCGGAAAGGAAGCAGTTCTTC.

V and J are TRBV5-8 and TRBJ1-2, with a tentative D call TRBD1 (5 bases). The CDR3 totals 15 residues. Trimming pared 1 base from V and 1 base from J, leaving 11 bases between. Germline loops: CDR1 SGHTS, CDR2 YDEGEE. The chain's CDR3 is CASSLSRDSNYGYTF. CDR3 sequence (DNA): TGTGCCAGCAGCTTGTCCCGAGACAGTAACTATGGCTACACCTTC.

The genes are TRBV14 and TRBJ1-2, with D uncertain. The CDR3 length is 13 residues. Germline V gene sequence: CDR1 SGHDN, CDR2 FVKESK. The V and J ends lost 4 bases and 4 bases respectively, with 10 bases between them. The CDR3 DNA reads as TGTGCCAGCAGCCTAAGCCCCGTCTATGGCTACACCTTC. It codes for CASSLSPVYGYTF.

This clone has a handful of counts. The genes are TRBV6-5 and TRBJ1-2; D gene unclear. Trimming stripped 0 bases from V and 8 bases from J, with 10 bases between. The length of the CDR3 is 13 residues. Germline V gene sequence: CDR1 MNHEY, CDR2 SVGAGI. The CDR3 DNA reads as TGTGCCAGCAGTTACTCAACGGGAGGAGGCTACACCTTC. Residues: CASSYSTGGGYTF.